The 21 T cell receptor beta chains below all came from one sample that was sequenced in a study of beta chain features in type 1 diabetes. Whole-study results and caveats: Among patients with Type 1 diabetes, TCRB CDR3s were moderately but significantly shorter in every one of the four CD4+ subsets.

Antigens of these TCRs are unknown. Investigators reverse transcribed all isolated RNA, so they sequenced expressed TCRB transcripts. This table comes from immunoSEQ multiplex PCR, and its TCRdb copy is limited to in-frame clones, with some not included. The table lists 150,000 to 200,000 clones, 7.8% of them singletons, with approximately 1% in the top ten. Material for sequencing was central memory CD4+ T cells from blood. These receptors came from a woman aged 40 to 55 with type 1 diabetes.

This clone was recorded a few times. The chain has TRBV5-4 and TRBJ2-1; 9 nucleotides match TRBD2. The CDR3 is made up of 15 amino acids. V trimming: 0 bases; J trimming: 5 bases; junction bases outside the gene matches: 3. Germline CDR1 SGHNT, CDR2 YYREEE (reference sequence). The CDR3 DNA sequence: TGTGCCAGCAGCTTGGGTAGCGGGAGCCACAATGAGCAGTTCTTC. This gives the protein CASSLGSGSHNEQFF.

This clone was detected a few times. The gene calls are TRBV5-1 and TRBJ2-5, with 7 nucleotides matching TRBD2. Per germline, CDR1 SGHRS and CDR2 YFSETQ. Germline trimming cut 7 bases from V and 5 bases from J; bases unmatched to any gene: 11. CDR3 length: 14 amino acids. CDR3 amino acids: CASHPGLVGETQYF. CDR3 DNA sequence: TGCGCCAGCCACCCCGGACTAGTTGGGGAGACCCAGTACTTC.

Comment on this clone: A read error may produce the germline difference seen at one junction end. V is TRBV10-3 and J is TRBJ2-4; 10 bases align to TRBD1. Germline V lookup: CDR1 ENHRY, CDR2 SYGVKD. The CDR3 contains 14 residues. CDR3 sequence: CAISIRRTVGTGDF. For the CDR3, the DNA is TGTGCCATCAGTATTAGACGGACAGTAGGGACAGGGGACTTC.

The V gene is TRBV30, the J gene TRBJ2-7; a weak D match, TRBD2 (5 bases). The CDR3 extends over 11 amino acids. V dropped 2 bases and J dropped 6 bases, with 8 bases sitting between them. CDR1 and CDR2 (germline): GTSNPN, SVGIG (reference sequence). In DNA form, the CDR3 reads TGTGCCTGGAGTAAAACTAGCGAGCAGTACTTC. Its protein is CAWSKTSEQYF.

The V and J genes are TRBV5-1 and TRBJ2-3; 10 bases agree with TRBD1. The V gene's germline CDR1 is SGHRS and CDR2 YFSETQ. Unmatched junction bases numbered 6, after V lost 4 bases and J lost 4 bases. This CDR3 has 15 amino acids. The CDR3 DNA sequence: TGCGCCAGCAGCCAGGGACAGGGGATTGCAGATACGCAGTATTTT. This translates into CASSQGQGIADTQYF.

The V call is TRBV28, the J call TRBJ2-2, with 9 bases that match TRBD1. From germline, CDR1 is MDHEN and CDR2 SYDVKM. This CDR3 has 15 amino acids. The J segment lost 4 bases and the V segment lost 6 bases, leaving 6 bases of the junction unmatched. This chain's CDR3 is CASSSGTGSTGELFF. The CDR3 DNA follows: TGTGCCAGCAGCTCCGGGACAGGGTCCACCGGGGAGCTGTTTTTT.

This chain's CDR3 is CSASEGSTQYF. The CDR3 region has the DNA TGCAGTGCTAGTGAAGGGAGTACGCAGTATTTT. This sequence joins TRBV20-1 and TRBJ2-3; possible D gene TRBD2, 5 bases. Germline V gene lookup returns CDR1 DFQATT and CDR2 SNEGSKA (reference sequence). This CDR3 is 11 amino acids long. V lost 3 bases and J lost 8, with 9 bases in between.

The chain employs TRBV5-1 and TRBJ2-1; tentatively, D is TRBD1 (7 bases). The CDR3 consists of 17 residues. Germline CDR1 is SGHRS and CDR2 is YFSETQ. V lost 0 bases and J 6 bases, leaving 19 bases between the germline ends. DNA of the CDR3: TGCGCCAGCAGCTTGGTTTTAGGAGGGGGCGCGGGCAATGAGCAGTTCTTC. It specifies CASSLVLGGGAGNEQFF.

The rearrangement links TRBV30 to TRBJ2-1, with 11 nucleotides matching TRBD1. The CDR3 is 15 residues long. V lost 2 bases and J lost 7; bases outside the gene matches: 7. CDR1 is GTSNPN, CDR2 SVGIG, per germline (reference sequence). The CDR3 nucleotides are TGTGCCTGGAGTTTCCGGGACAGGGGGTCTAATGAGCAGTTCTTC. Protein product: CAWSFRDRGSNEQFF.

This clone was counted a few times. This specimen includes other DNA sequences encoding the same CDR3. The chain links TRBV7-2 to TRBJ1-1; D ambiguous. In germline, CDR1 is SGHTA, CDR2 FQGNSA. Trimming removed 2 bases from V and 5 bases from J, with 6 bases in between. CDR3 length: 12 amino acids. In DNA form, the CDR3 reads TGTGCCAGCAGCTTACGGGGAACTGAAGCTTTCTTT. It specifies CASSLRGTEAFF.

The CDR3 bases are TGTGCCAGCTCACGCGACCAGGCCGACACAGATACGCAGTATTTT. It translates to CASSRDQADTDTQYF. V usage is TRBV18 and J usage is TRBJ2-3; D gene unclear. Trimming removed 4 bases from V and 2 bases from J, with 13 bases in between. Per the germline V gene, CDR1 is KGHSH and CDR2 is LQKENI. The CDR3 spans 15 residues.

This clone showed up just once. J is TRBJ2-2 and V is TRBV6-6, with a tentative D call TRBD1 (6 bases). V lost 5 bases, J lost 4 bases, and 11 bases lay in between. Germline lookup yields CDR1 MNHNY and CDR2 SVGAGI (reference sequence). This CDR3 comprises 14 residues. The CDR3 DNA is TGTGCCAGCAGTAACAACAGGGTCACCGGGGAGCTGTTTTTT. It is translated as CASSNNRVTGELFF.

The chain carries TRBV10-3 and TRBJ2-5; 8 nucleotides align to TRBD1. The CDR3 is 14 amino acids. CDR1 and CDR2 (germline): ENHRY, SYGVKD. V lost 2 bases, J lost 3 bases, and 2 bases stayed unmatched. The CDR3 DNA reads TGTGCCATCAGTGAGCCGGGACAGGAAGAGACCCAGTACTTC. Its translation: CAISEPGQEETQYF.

This clone has just a few counts. The V gene is TRBV6-6, the J gene TRBJ1-2; weak D call: TRBD1 (6 bases). Trimming shortened V by 2 bases and J by 3 bases, and 16 bases separated the two germline ends. The length of the CDR3 is 16 residues. Germline V lookup: CDR1 MNHNY, CDR2 SVGAGI (reference sequence). The CDR3 sequence: CASSYPGAGADYGYTF. The CDR3 DNA reads as TGTGCCAGCAGTTACCCAGGGGCCGGGGCCGACTATGGCTACACCTTC.

The chain joins TRBV6-6 to TRBJ2-7, with a weak D call TRBD2 (5 bases). Trimming pared 5 bases from V and 0 bases from J, leaving 5 bases between. CDR3 length: 12 amino acids. Looked up from germline, CDR1 is MNHNY and CDR2 is SVGAGI (reference sequence). The CDR3 reads CASSEGSYEQYF. CDR3 bases: TGTGCCAGCAGTGAGGGCTCCTACGAGCAGTACTTC.

Many counts were recorded for this clone. The V gene is TRBV29-1, the J gene TRBJ1-1; the D is unclear. Germline loops: CDR1 SQVTM, CDR2 ANQGSEA. This CDR3 has 14 amino acids. V lost 6 bases to trimming and J lost 1 base, with 15 bases between them. CDR3 region: CSVHRGFRNTEAFF. CDR3 nucleotide sequence: TGCAGCGTCCATCGAGGATTCAGGAACACTGAAGCTTTCTTT.

J is TRBJ1-1 and V is TRBV15; tentatively, D is TRBD1 (6 bases). CDR3 length equals 12 residues. CDR1 is LNHNV, CDR2 YYDKDF, per germline (reference sequence). V shed 10 bases and J shed 3 bases, with 12 bases lying between them. This chain's CDR3 is CASRGVDTEAFF. DNA of the CDR3: TGTGCCAGCAGGGGAGTGGACACTGAAGCTTTCTTT. Complete variable domain (other parts from reference TRBV15 and TRBJ1-1): DAMVIQNPRYQVTQFGKPVTLSCSQTLNHNVMYWYQQKSSQAPKLLFHYYDKDFNNEADTPDNFQSRRPNTSFCFLDIRSPGLGDTAMYLCASRGVDTEAFFGQGTRLTVV.

This clone was detected only a few times. The rearrangement links TRBV6-5 to TRBJ2-1; 7 bases align to TRBD1. Germline values: CDR1 MNHEY, CDR2 SVGAGI. The CDR3 runs 15 residues. V was pared by 2 bases and J by 2 bases, with 3 bases of the junction left unmatched. The CDR3 loop reads CASSYAGTAYNEQFF. CDR3 nucleotides: TGTGCCAGCAGTTACGCCGGGACAGCCTACAATGAGCAGTTCTTC.

The chain carries TRBV9 and TRBJ2-2, with 7 bases matching TRBD2. The CDR3 runs to 16 residues. Germline V gene sequence: CDR1 SGDLS, CDR2 YYNGEE. V lost 1 base to trimming and J lost 7 bases; unmatched junction nucleotides: 10. The CDR3: CASSVMSSGSDGELFF. The CDR3 DNA reads TGTGCCAGCAGCGTAATGAGTAGCGGGTCGGACGGGGAGCTGTTTTTT.

On this clone itself: The same CDR3 can be traced to other DNA sequences in this sample. This chain joins TRBV30 and TRBJ1-1; D unresolved. Trimming left V 0 bases short and J 1 base short, with 6 bases between. CDR1 and CDR2 from the germline V gene are GTSNPN and SVGIG (reference sequence). CDR3 size: 13 residues. The CDR3 spells CAWSVDSNTEAFF. The DNA of the CDR3 is TGTGCCTGGAGTGTGGACTCGAACACTGAAGCTTTCTTT. The full variable domain, completed using reference TRBV30 and TRBJ1-1, is SQTIHQWPATLVQPVGSPLSLECTVEGTSNPNLYWYRQAAGRGLQLLFYSVGIGQISSEVPQNLSASRPQDRQFILSSKKLLLSDSGFYLCAWSVDSNTEAFFGQGTRLTVV.

This chain uses TRBV9 with TRBJ2-7; D might be TRBD1 (5 bases). The CDR3 is made up of 14 amino acids. Germline loops: CDR1 SGDLS, CDR2 YYNGEE. Trimming cost V 3 bases and J 1 base, with 11 bases left between them. The DNA of the CDR3 is TGTGCCAGCAGCGAGGGGCCCAGATCCTACGAGCAGTACTTC. The encoded protein is CASSEGPRSYEQYF.